This is a list of T cell receptor beta chains from one sample in a study of shared clonotypes between healthy human individuals. Using immunoSEQ multiplex PCR, the repertoire was profiled, and TCRdb retains in-frame clones only, with some absent. The sample lists roughly 500,000 clones; around 73% were seen once. The specimen sequenced was PBMCs. The receptors stem from a middle-aged woman in good health. Some clones in this sample may be carry-over from other donors' samples. The CDR3 runs from the conserved cysteine through the conserved F or W. Each record gives: J gene, D gene, V gene, CDR3 protein. D genes are given only for firm matches.

>TRBJ1-5|NA|TRBV2
CASTAMSYNQPQHF
>TRBJ2-1|TRBD2|TRBV7-3
CASSLRAREGRNNEQFF
>TRBJ2-1|NA|TRBV6-1
CASSEEGSGFNEQFF
>TRBJ2-5|TRBD2|TRBV10-2
CASGRLAGVETQYF
>TRBJ1-2|NA|TRBV7-8
CASSLAQGVVRYGYTF
>TRBJ1-5|NA|TRBV21-1
CASSERRTGVDQPQHF
>TRBJ2-1|TRBD2|TRBV5-1
CASSPGLAAYNEQFF
>TRBJ2-1|NA|TRBV5-1
CASLAQGSSYNEQFF
>TRBJ2-1|TRBD2|TRBV5-1
CASSPRLARSYNEQFF
>TRBJ2-5|TRBD1|TRBV7-9
CASSLGGDRGREETQYF
>TRBJ1-3|NA|TRBV18
CASSLGDPGSGNTIYF
>TRBJ2-3|NA|TRBV2
CASSEGALDTQYF
>TRBJ2-2|TRBD2|TRBV5-1
CASSHSGGRSGGELFF
>TRBJ2-5|TRBD1|TRBV5-6
CASRARGRETQYF
>TRBJ2-2|TRBD2|TRBV10-2
CASNAGLAGVTGELFF
>TRBJ2-2|NA|TRBV10-3
CAIRFSGTGELFF
>TRBJ1-2|TRBD1|TRBV28
CASSGTGVGYTF
>TRBJ2-1|TRBD2|TRBV7-2
CASSLTSGSWEQFF
>TRBJ2-3|NA|TRBV5-1
CASSPRRTSGTDTQYF
>TRBJ2-6|NA|TRBV27
CASSAQPGANVLTF
>TRBJ2-7|NA|TRBV2
CASRQGPTYEQYF
>TRBJ1-4|NA|TRBV19
CASSIKGRRGKLFF
>TRBJ2-5|NA|TRBV14
CASSQVGAGQETQYF
>TRBJ1-2|NA|TRBV2
CASTTGIHGLVGYTF
>TRBJ2-5|NA|TRBV4-1
CASSRFGLQETQYF
>TRBJ2-3|NA|TRBV4-3
CASSRVGRSDTQYF
>TRBJ2-7|TRBD2|TRBV19
CASSTLAGGDYEQYF
>TRBJ1-1|NA|TRBV27
CASSWDGEAFF
>TRBJ2-7|TRBD2|TRBV27
CASSPTSGGYEQYF
>TRBJ1-1|NA|TRBV23-1
CASSQQNRDAEAFF
>TRBJ2-3|NA|TRBV5-4
CASSLLDTQYF
>TRBJ2-7|NA|TRBV28
CASISSNSYEQYF
>TRBJ2-1|NA|TRBV7-9
CASSLRGGGQGNWNEQFF